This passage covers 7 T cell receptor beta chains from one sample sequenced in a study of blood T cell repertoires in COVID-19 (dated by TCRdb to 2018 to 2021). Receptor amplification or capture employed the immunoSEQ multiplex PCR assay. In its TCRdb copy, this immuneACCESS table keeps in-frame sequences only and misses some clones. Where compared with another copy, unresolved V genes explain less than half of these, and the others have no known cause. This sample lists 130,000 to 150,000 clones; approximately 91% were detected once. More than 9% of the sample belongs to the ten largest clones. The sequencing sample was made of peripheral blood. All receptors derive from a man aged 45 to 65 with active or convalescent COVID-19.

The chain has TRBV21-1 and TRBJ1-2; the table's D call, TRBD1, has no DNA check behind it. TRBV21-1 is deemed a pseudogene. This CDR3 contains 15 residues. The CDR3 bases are TGTGCCAGCAGGAGGGACAGTACCTCTAACTATGGCTACACCTTC. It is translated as CASRRDSTSNYGYTF.

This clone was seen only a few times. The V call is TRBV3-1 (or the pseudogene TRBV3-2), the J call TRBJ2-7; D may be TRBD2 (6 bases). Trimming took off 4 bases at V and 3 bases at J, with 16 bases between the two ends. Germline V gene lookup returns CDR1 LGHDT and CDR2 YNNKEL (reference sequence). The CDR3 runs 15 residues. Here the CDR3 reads CASSLGEIAVYEQYF. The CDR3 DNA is TGTGCCAGCAGCCTAGGAGAAATAGCGGTCTACGAGCAGTACTTC.

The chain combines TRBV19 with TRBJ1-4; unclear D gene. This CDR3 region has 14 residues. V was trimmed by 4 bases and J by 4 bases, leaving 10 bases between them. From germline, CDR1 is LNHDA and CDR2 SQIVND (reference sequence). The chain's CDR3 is CASSRTELNEKLFF. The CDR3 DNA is TGTGCCAGTAGTAGAACGGAGCTTAATGAAAAACTGTTTTTT.

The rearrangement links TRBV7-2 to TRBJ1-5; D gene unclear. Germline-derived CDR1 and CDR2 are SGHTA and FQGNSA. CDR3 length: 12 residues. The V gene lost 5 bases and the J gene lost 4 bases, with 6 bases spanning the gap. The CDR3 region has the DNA TGTGCCAGCAGCCCGTCTAATCAGCCCCAGCATTTT. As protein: CASSPSNQPQHF.

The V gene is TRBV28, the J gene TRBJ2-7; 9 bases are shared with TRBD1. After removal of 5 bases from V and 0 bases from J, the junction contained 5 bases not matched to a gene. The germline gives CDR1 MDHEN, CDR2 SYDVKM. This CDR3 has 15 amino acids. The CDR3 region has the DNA TGTGCCAGCAGTGGACAGGGGACAAACTCCTACGAGCAGTACTTC. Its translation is CASSGQGTNSYEQYF.

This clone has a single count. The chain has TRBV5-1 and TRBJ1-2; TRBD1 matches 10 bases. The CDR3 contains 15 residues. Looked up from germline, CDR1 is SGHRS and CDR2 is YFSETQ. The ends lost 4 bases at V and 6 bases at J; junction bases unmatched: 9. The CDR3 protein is CASSPWDRGIDGYTF. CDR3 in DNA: TGCGCCAGCAGCCCCTGGGACAGGGGAATTGATGGCTACACCTTC.

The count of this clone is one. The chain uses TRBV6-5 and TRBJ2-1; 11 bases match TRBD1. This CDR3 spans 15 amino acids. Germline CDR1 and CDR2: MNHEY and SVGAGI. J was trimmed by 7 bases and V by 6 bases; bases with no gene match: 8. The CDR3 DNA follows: TGTGCCAGCAGCGCGGGGGGGACAGGGGGGAATGAGCAGTTCTTC. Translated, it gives CASSAGGTGGNEQFF.